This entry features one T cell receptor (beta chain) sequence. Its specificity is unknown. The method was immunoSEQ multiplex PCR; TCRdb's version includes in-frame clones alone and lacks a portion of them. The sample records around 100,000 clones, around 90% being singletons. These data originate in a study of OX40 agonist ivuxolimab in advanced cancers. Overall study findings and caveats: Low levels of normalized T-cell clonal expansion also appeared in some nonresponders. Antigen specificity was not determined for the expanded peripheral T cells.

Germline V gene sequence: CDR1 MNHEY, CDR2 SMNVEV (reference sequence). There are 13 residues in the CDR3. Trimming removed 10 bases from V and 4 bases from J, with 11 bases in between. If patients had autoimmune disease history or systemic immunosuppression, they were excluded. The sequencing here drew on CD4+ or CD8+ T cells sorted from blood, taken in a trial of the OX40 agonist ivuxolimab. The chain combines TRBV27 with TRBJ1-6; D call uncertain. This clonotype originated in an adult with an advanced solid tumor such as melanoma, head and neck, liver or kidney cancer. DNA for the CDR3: TGTGCCACCAGCAGGTGGTATAATTCACCCCTCCACTTT. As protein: CATSRWYNSPLHF.